This T cell receptor (beta chain) was recovered during a study of CD4+ T cells in melanoma. Looked up from germline, CDR1 is LGHNA and CDR2 is YSLEER. V lost 2 bases to trimming and J lost 4 bases, with 9 bases between them. CDR3 length: 15 residues. The study's findings and limits: CD8+ T cell, macrophage and B cell function reportedly correlated with neoantigen-specific CD4+ T cells. Reportedly, melanoma neoantigen-specific CD4+ T cells showed varied differentiation states.

This clone was found once. The antigen remains unidentified. Profiling relied on immunoSEQ multiplex PCR, and the TCRdb table lists in-frame clones only, not all of them. The sample consists of roughly 52,000 clones, about 70% of them appearing once. The rearrangement uses TRBV4-3 and TRBJ1-6, with a possible D match to TRBD1 (6 bases). The specimen sequenced was tumor tissue. This sequence originates from a human donor with melanoma. Here the CDR3 reads CASSQRTDYNSPLHF. The CDR3 coding sequence is TGCGCCAGCAGCCAACGGACAGATTATAATTCACCCCTCCACTTT.